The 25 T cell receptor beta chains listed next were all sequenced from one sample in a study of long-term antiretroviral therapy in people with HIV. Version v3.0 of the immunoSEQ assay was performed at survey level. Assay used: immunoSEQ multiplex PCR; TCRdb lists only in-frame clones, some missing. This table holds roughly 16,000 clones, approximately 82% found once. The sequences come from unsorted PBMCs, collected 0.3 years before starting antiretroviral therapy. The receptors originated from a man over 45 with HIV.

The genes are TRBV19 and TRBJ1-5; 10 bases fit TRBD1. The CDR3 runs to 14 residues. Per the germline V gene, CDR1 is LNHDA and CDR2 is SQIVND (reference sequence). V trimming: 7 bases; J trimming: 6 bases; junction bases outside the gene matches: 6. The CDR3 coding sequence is TGTGCCAGTACCGGGACAGGGGAAAGTCAGCCCCAGCATTTT. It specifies CASTGTGESQPQHF.

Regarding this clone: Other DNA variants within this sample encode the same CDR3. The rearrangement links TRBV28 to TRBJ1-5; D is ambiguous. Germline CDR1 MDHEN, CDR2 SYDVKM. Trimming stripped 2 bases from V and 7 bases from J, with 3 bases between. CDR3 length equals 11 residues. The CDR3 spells CASSLGQPQHF. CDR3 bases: TGTGCCAGCAGTTTAGGGCAGCCCCAGCATTTT. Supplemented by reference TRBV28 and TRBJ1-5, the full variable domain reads DVKVTQSSRYLVKRTGEKVFLECVQDMDHENMFWYRQDPGLGLRLIYFSYDVKMKEKGDIPEGYSVSREKKERFSLILESASTNQTSMYLCASSLGQPQHFGDGTRLSIL.

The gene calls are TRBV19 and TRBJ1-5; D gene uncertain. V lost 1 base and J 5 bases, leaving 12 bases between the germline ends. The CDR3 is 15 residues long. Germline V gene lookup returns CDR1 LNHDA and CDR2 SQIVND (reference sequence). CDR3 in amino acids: CASSIVPGPHQPQHF. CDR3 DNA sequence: TGTGCCAGTAGTATAGTGCCGGGCCCCCATCAGCCCCAGCATTTT.

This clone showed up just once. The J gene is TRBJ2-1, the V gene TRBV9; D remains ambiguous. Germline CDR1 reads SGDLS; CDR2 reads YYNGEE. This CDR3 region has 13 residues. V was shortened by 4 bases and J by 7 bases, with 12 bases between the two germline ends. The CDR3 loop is CASSPLELNEQFF. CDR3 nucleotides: TGTGCCAGCAGCCCACTCGAACTGAATGAGCAGTTCTTC.

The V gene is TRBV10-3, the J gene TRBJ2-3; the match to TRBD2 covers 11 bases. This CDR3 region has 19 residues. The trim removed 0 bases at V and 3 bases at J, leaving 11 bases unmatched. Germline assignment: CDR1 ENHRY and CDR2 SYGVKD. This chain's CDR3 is CAISESFNSGRARTDTQYF. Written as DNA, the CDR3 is TGTGCCATCAGTGAGTCGTTTAATAGCGGGAGGGCCAGGACAGATACGCAGTATTTT.

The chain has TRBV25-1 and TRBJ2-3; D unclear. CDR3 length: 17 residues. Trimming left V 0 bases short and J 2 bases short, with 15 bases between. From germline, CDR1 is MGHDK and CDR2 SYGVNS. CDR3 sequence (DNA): TGTGCCAGCAGTGAATACTTTGACTTAGGGAACACAGATACGCAGTATTTT. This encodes CASSEYFDLGNTDTQYF. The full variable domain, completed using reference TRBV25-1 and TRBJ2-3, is EADIYQTPRYLVIGTGKKITLECSQTMGHDKMYWYQQDPGMELHLIHYSYGVNSTEKGDLSSESTVSRIRTEHFPLTLESARPSHTSQYLCASSEYFDLGNTDTQYFGPGTRLTVL.

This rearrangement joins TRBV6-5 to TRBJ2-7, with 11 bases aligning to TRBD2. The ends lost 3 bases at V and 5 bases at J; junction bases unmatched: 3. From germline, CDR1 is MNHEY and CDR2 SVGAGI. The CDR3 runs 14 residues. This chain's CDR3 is CASSYLAGGDEQYF. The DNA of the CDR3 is TGTGCCAGCAGTTATTTAGCGGGAGGGGACGAGCAGTACTTC.

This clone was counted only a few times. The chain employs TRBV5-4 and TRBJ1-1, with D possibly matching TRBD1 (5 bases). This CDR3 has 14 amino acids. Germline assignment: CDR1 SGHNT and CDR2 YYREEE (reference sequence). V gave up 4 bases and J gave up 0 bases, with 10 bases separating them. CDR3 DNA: TGTGCCAGCAGCCCGGGACGGATGAACACTGAAGCTTTCTTT. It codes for CASSPGRMNTEAFF.

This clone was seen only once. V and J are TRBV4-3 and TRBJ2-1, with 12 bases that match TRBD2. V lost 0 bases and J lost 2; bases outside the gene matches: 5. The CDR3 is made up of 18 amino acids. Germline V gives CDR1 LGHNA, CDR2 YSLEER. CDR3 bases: TGCGCCAGCAGCCAAGATAGGGCTAGCGGGGGGGCCTACAATGAGCAGTTCTTC. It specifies CASSQDRASGGAYNEQFF.

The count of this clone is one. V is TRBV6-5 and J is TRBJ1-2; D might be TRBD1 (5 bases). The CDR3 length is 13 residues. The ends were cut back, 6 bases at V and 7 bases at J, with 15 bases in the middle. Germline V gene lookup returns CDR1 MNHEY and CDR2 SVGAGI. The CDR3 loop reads CASRGELRGGYTF. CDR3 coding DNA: TGTGCCAGCAGGGGGGAGCTTCGAGGTGGCTACACCTTC.

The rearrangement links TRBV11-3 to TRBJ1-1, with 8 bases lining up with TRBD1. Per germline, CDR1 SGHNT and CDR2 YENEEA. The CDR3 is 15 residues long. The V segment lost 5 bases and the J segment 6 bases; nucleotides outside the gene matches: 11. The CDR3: CASSSRWQGAPEAFF. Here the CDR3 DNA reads TGTGCCAGCAGCAGCCGGTGGCAGGGGGCCCCTGAAGCTTTCTTT. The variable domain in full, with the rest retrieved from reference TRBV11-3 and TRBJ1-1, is EAGVVQSPRYKIIEKKQPVAFWCNPISGHNTLYWYLQNLGQGPELLIRYENEEAVDDSQLPKDRFSAERLKGVDSTLKIQPAELGDSAVYLCASSSRWQGAPEAFFGQGTRLTVV.

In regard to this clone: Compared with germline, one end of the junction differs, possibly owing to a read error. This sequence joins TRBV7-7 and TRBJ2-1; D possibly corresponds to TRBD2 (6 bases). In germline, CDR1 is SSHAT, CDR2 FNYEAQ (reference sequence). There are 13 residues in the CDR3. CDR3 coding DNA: TGTGCTAGCAGCTTAAATACGGGGGATGAGCAGTTCTTC. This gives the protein CASSLNTGDEQFF.

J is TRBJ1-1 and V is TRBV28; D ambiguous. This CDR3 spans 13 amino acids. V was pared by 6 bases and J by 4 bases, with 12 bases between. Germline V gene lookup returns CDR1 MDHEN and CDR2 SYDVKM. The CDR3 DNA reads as TGTGCCAGCAGCCTCAACTGGGCCACTGAAGCTTTCTTT. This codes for CASSLNWATEAFF.

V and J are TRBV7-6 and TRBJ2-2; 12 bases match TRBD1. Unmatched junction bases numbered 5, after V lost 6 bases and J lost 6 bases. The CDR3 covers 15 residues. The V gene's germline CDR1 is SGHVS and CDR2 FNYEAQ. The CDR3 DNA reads TGTGCCAGCAGAGTCGGGACAGGGGGCCCCGGGGAGCTGTTTTTT. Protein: CASRVGTGGPGELFF.

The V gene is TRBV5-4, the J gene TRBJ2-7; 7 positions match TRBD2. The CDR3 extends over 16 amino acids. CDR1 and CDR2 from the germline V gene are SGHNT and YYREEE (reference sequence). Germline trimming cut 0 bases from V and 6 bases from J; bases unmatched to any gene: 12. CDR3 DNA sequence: TGTGCCAGCAGCTTGGCCGAGCAGCGGGATGGGGCCGAGCAGTACTTC. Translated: CASSLAEQRDGAEQYF. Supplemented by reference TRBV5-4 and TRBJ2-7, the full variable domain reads ETGVTQSPTHLIKTRGQQVTLRCSSQSGHNTVSWYQQALGQGPQFIFQYYREEENGRGNFPPRFSGLQFPNYSSELNVNALELDDSALYLCASSLAEQRDGAEQYFGPGTRLTVT.

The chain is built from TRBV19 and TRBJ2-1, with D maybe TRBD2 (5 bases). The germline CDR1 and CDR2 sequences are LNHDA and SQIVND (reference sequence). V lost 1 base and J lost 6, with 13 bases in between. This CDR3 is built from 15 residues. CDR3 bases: TGTGCCAGTAGTATAGGGGAGCAAGCCCGCAATGAGCAGTTCTTC. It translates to CASSIGEQARNEQFF. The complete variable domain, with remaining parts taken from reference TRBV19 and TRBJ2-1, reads DGGITQSPKYLFRKEGQNVTLSCEQNLNHDAMYWYRQDPGQGLRLIYYSQIVNDFQKGDIAEGYSVSREKKESFPLTVTSAQKNPTAFYLCASSIGEQARNEQFFGPGTRLTVL.

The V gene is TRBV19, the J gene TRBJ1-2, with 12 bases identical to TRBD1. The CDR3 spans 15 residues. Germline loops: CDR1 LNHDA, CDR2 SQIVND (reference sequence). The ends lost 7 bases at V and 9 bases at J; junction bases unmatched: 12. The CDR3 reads CASKNNRDRGRSYTF. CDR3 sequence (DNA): TGTGCCAGTAAGAATAACCGGGACAGGGGGCGTAGCTACACCTTC.

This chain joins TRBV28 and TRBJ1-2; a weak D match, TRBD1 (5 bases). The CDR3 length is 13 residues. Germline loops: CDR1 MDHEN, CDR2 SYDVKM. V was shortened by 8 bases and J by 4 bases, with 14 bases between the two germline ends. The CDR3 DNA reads TGTGCCAGCTTCCGGGGGGACTTCTATGGCTACACCTTC. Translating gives CASFRGDFYGYTF.

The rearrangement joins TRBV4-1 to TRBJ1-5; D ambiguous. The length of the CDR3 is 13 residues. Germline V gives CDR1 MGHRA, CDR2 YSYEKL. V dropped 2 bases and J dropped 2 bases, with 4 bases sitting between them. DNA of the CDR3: TGCGCCAGCAGCCAAACAGGCAATCAGCCCCAGCATTTT. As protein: CASSQTGNQPQHF.

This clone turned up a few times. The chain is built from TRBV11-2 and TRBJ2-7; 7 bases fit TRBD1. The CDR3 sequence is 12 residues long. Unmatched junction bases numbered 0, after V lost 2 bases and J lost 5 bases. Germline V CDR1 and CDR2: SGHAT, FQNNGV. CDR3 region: CASSLTGDEQYF. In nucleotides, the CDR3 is TGTGCCAGCAGCTTAACAGGGGACGAGCAGTACTTC.

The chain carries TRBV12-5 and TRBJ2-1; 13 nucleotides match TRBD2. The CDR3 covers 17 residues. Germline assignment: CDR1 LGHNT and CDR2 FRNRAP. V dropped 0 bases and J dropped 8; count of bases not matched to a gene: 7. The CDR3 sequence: CASGLVLAGGPRDEQFF. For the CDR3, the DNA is TGTGCTAGTGGTTTGGTACTAGCGGGAGGGCCTAGGGATGAGCAGTTCTTC.

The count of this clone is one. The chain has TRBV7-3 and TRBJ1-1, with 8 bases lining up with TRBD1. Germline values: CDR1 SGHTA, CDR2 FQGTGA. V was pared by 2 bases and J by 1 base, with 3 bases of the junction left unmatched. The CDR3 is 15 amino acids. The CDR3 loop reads CASSLGGQGNTEAFF. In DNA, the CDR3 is TGTGCCAGCAGCTTAGGCGGACAGGGGAACACTGAAGCTTTCTTT.

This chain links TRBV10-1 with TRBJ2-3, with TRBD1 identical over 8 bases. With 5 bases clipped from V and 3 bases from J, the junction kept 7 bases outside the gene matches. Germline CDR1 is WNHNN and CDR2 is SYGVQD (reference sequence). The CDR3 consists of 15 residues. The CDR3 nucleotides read TGCGCCAGCAGTTTTGGACAGGGAAGGACAGATACGCAGTATTTT. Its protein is CASSFGQGRTDTQYF.

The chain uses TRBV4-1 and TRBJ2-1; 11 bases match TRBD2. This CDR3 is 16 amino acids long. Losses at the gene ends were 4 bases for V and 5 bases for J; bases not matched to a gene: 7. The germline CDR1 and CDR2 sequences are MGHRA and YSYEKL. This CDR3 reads CASSRTSGSSNNEQFF. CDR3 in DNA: TGCGCCAGCAGCCGAACTAGCGGGAGTTCAAACAATGAGCAGTTCTTC.

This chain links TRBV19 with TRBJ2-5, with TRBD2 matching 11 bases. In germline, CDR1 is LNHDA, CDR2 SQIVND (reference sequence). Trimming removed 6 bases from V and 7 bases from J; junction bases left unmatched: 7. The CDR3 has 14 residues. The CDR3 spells CASSTSGGQGTQYF. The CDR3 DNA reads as TGTGCCAGTAGCACTAGCGGGGGACAGGGGACCCAGTACTTC.